The source of this TCR beta chain is a study of T cells after posttransplantation cyclophosphamide. Study-level points and caveats: Donor CD8+ memory clones often dominated recipient blood repertoires at later times. After PTCy, TRB diversity resembled that of CNI/methotrexate controls. Tissue-infiltrating T cells from skin or gut overlapped little with blood T cells.

In regard to this clone: The antigen remains undetermined.

Busulfan-fludarabine conditioning, marrow transplant, and cyclophosphamide on days +3 and +4 were administered. CDR1 and CDR2 (germline): MNHEY, SVGAGI. V lost 4 bases, J lost 4 bases, and 8 bases stayed unmatched. The CDR3 is 16 amino acids. The table came from immunoSEQ multiplex PCR; TCRdb's copy has only in-frame clones and leaves some out. Here the sample spans about 43,000 clones, less than 95% being singletons. The input for sequencing was PBMCs, taken about 62 days after allogeneic stem cell transplant with posttransplant cyclophosphamide. The sequence was obtained from a male patient between 55 and 70 years old who received an allogeneic stem cell transplant from a related donor and was CMV-positive. Part of the T cells may come from the graft donor. The chain uses TRBV6-5 and TRBJ1-1; 11 nucleotides line up with TRBD1. The CDR3 sequence is CASSSLRTGGGTEAFF. In DNA form, the CDR3 reads TGTGCCAGCAGTTCCCTGAGGACAGGGGGCGGCACTGAAGCTTTCTTT.